What follows is one TCR beta chain and its context. V gave up 6 bases and J gave up 8 bases, with 10 bases separating them. This CDR3 comprises 11 residues. Germline CDR1 is MNHNY and CDR2 is SVGAGI (reference sequence). TCRdb keeps only in-frame clones here, not all; method: immunoSEQ multiplex PCR. The profile covers 850,000 to 1,200,000 clones, with around four fifths appearing a single time and 1.4% taken by the ten largest. This entry is derived from a study of shared clonotypes between healthy human individuals. Sequencing input: memory CD4+ T cells sorted from blood. The subset denotes: CD45RA-negative fraction. The TCR comes from a man between 18 and 35 years old in good health. The chain has TRBV6-6 and TRBJ1-2; D call uncertain. The CDR3 DNA is TGTGCCAGCAGGGCCCGGCAAGGCTACACCTTC. Translation: CASRARQGYTF.